These 3 T cell receptor beta chains were all obtained from the same sample, sequenced in a study of OX40 agonist ivuxolimab in advanced cancers. Profiled with immunoSEQ multiplex PCR; TCRdb holds only in-frame clones, not every one. The repertoire includes tens of thousands of clones, under 90% of them detected once, and approximately 1.9% sits in the top ten. The sample here was CD4+ or CD8+ T cells sorted from blood, taken in a trial of the OX40 agonist ivuxolimab. Source of these receptors: an adult with an advanced solid tumor such as melanoma, head and neck, liver or kidney cancer.

In its sample, this clone was seen once. V and J are TRBV7-6 and TRBJ1-6; D is undetermined. The CDR3 loop spans 15 amino acids. CDR1 and CDR2 (germline): SGHVS, FNYEAQ. Trimming took 1 base from V and 5 from J, leaving 9 bases between them. CDR3 loop: CASSLGRPNNSPLHF. The CDR3 DNA sequence: TGTGCCAGCAGCTTAGGGCGACCTAATAATTCACCCCTCCACTTT.

In nucleotides, the CDR3 is TGTGCCACCAGCACCGGGACACACAGCTCTGGGGCCAACGTCCTGACTTTC. Translated: CATSTGTHSSGANVLTF. The chain links TRBV15 to TRBJ2-6, with a possible D match to TRBD1 (6 bases). Germline V gene sequence: CDR1 LNHNV, CDR2 YYDKDF (reference sequence). This CDR3 spans 17 amino acids. Between the trimmed V and J ends, which lost 4 bases and 0 bases, there was a span of 13 bases.

This clone was counted between two and nine times. This chain joins TRBV11-2 and TRBJ1-4; 7 positions match TRBD1. This CDR3 has 17 amino acids. The germline V gene has CDR1 SGHAT and CDR2 FQNNGV. With 3 bases clipped from V and 5 bases from J, the junction kept 12 bases outside the gene matches. The CDR3 nucleotides read TGTGCCAGCAGCTTCAGGACCGCCCGGACAGGAAATGAAAAACTGTTTTTT. As protein: CASSFRTARTGNEKLFF.